This T cell receptor beta chain was sequenced for a study of metastatic and nonmetastatic thyroid tumors. The V gene end was trimmed by 2 bases and the J gene end by 0 bases; junction bases not matched to a gene: 0. CDR3 length: 15 amino acids. CDR1 SGHVS and CDR2 FNYEAQ come from the germline V gene. TCRdb ran MiXCR on the PCR reads. The sample has approximately 20,000 clones, 32% seen once. Thyroid surgery was performed in patients who had received no treatment beforehand. The sample was adjacent normal tissue. This sequence was found in a female donor with papillary thyroid cancer or a benign thyroid nodule (not recorded which). Some clones in this sample may be carry-over from other donors' samples. V usage is TRBV7-6 and J usage is TRBJ2-3; TRBD2 agrees at 9 bases. This CDR3 is CASSLTSGSTDTQYF. The CDR3 coding sequence is TGTGCCAGCAGCTTAACTAGCGGGAGCACAGATACGCAGTATTTT.